The 32 T cell receptor beta chains given below trace back to one sample, sequenced in a study of T cells in localized non-small cell lung cancer. The protocol was immunoSEQ multiplex PCR, while the TCRdb copy is restricted to in-frame clones and leaves out a portion. This sample has around 30,000 clones, with over 80% found just once. The sample was PBMCs, taken before any cancer treatment. These receptors were collected from a man aged 35 to 69 with stage II lung adenocarcinoma.

In its sample, this clone was seen once. This sequence joins TRBV9 and TRBJ2-2; D gene ambiguous. Per germline, CDR1 SGDLS and CDR2 YYNGEE. Trimming took off 0 bases at V and 8 bases at J, with 17 bases between the two ends. The CDR3 totals 16 residues. CDR3 protein: CASSVGVDPRGGELFF. The DNA for the CDR3 is TGTGCCAGCAGCGTAGGGGTAGACCCCCGAGGAGGGGAGCTGTTTTTT.

The gene calls are TRBV2 and TRBJ2-7; D ambiguous. CDR3 length equals 15 residues. Germline CDR1 and CDR2: SNHLY and FYNNEI. V lost 0 bases and J 5 bases, leaving 14 bases between the germline ends. The CDR3 DNA reads as TGTGCCAGCAGTGAAGCGGTTGGTTTAAAAAACGAGCAGTACTTC. It translates to CASSEAVGLKNEQYF. Based on the CDR3 plus reference TRBV2 and TRBJ2-7, the full variable domain is EPEVTQTPSHQVTQMGQEVILRCVPISNHLYFYWYRQILGQKVEFLVSFYNNEISEKSEIFDDQFSVERPDGSNFTLKIRSTKLEDSAMYFCASSEAVGLKNEQYFGPGTRLTVT.

The rearrangement joins TRBV11-2 to TRBJ1-5; D unresolved. This CDR3 comprises 15 residues. V gave up 2 bases and J gave up 7 bases, with 15 bases separating them. CDR1 SGHAT and CDR2 FQNNGV come from the germline V gene. The CDR3 sequence: CASSLTASSQQPQHF. The CDR3 DNA reads TGTGCCAGCAGCTTAACAGCCTCATCACAACAGCCCCAGCATTTT. Combining the CDR3 with reference TRBV11-2 and TRBJ1-5 gives the whole variable domain EAGVAQSPRYKIIEKRQSVAFWCNPISGHATLYWYQQILGQGPKLLIQFQNNGVVDDSQLPKDRFSAERLKGVDSTLKIQPAKLEDSAVYLCASSLTASSQQPQHFGDGTRLSIL.

The chain employs TRBV6-1 and TRBJ2-7, with D possibly being TRBD1 (5 bases). Trimming removed 6 bases from V and 3 bases from J, with 15 bases in between. Germline V gene data show CDR1 as MNHNS and CDR2 as SASEGT. The CDR3 is 14 residues long. In nucleotides, the CDR3 is TGTGCCAGCAGGTCCCAGGGATTGAGCTACGAGCAGTACTTC. Its translation: CASRSQGLSYEQYF.

For the CDR3, the DNA is TGTGCCAGCAGCGCTAGCGGGAGGGCCATGGAGACCCAGTACTTC. Protein: CASSASGRAMETQYF. The chain has TRBV9 and TRBJ2-5; TRBD2 matches at 12 bases. In germline, CDR1 is SGDLS, CDR2 YYNGEE. J was trimmed by 5 bases and V by 3 bases; bases with no gene match: 5. The CDR3 sequence is 15 residues long.

The genes are TRBV29-1 and TRBJ1-2, with 7 nucleotides matching TRBD1. This CDR3 is 15 amino acids long. V lost 7 bases to trimming and J lost 4 bases; unmatched junction nucleotides: 15. Germline V lookup: CDR1 SQVTM, CDR2 ANQGSEA. This chain's CDR3 is CSARSQGGTAYGYTF. CDR3 DNA: TGCAGCGCCCGATCCCAAGGGGGGACAGCCTATGGCTACACCTTC.

The J gene is TRBJ2-1, the V gene TRBV18, with 10 bases identical to TRBD2. V gave up 6 bases and J gave up 5 bases; unmatched junction bases: 7. CDR3 length: 15 amino acids. Germline V gives CDR1 KGHSH, CDR2 LQKENI. The CDR3 bases are TGTGCCAGCTCCCCGGGACTAGCGCCTAACAATGAGCAGTTCTTC. Its translation is CASSPGLAPNNEQFF.

The J gene is TRBJ2-5, the V gene TRBV2; no clear D. Germline-derived CDR1 and CDR2 are SNHLY and FYNNEI. V gave up 8 bases and J gave up 5 bases, with 12 bases separating them. The CDR3 is made up of 12 amino acids. The CDR3 coding sequence is TGTGCCAGCGGAATTTTACGGGAGACCCAGTACTTC. Its protein product is CASGILRETQYF.

The chain carries TRBV4-3 and TRBJ2-7; 11 bases are shared with TRBD1. V trimming: 4 bases; J trimming: 6 bases; junction bases outside the gene matches: 8. The germline CDR1 and CDR2 sequences are LGHNA and YSLEER. The CDR3 spans 15 residues. The CDR3 DNA follows: TGCGCCAGCAGCCCAGGACAGGGGGCCCCCGGCGAGCAGTACTTC. Its translation: CASSPGQGAPGEQYF.

The CDR3 nucleotides are TGTGCCAGCAGCTCGTCCGAGACCCAGTACTTC. The encoded protein is CASSSSETQYF. V usage is TRBV7-9 and J usage is TRBJ2-5; D is ambiguous. CDR1 and CDR2 from the germline V gene are SEHNR and FQNEAQ (reference sequence). V lost 4 bases to trimming and J lost 5 bases, with 5 bases between them. The CDR3 loop spans 11 amino acids.

This clone has a single count. This sequence joins TRBV10-2 and TRBJ2-7; D not certain. The CDR3 is 13 residues long. The V end was cut by 3 bases, the J end by 2 bases, with 8 bases between. Germline-derived CDR1 and CDR2 are WSHSY and SAAADI. The CDR3, as DNA: TGCGCCAGCAGTGAATCAGGCACCTACGAGCAGTACTTC. Protein: CASSESGTYEQYF.

This rearrangement joins TRBV27 to TRBJ2-5; D ambiguous. The CDR3 totals 14 residues. V was cut by 0 bases and J by 5 bases, with 10 bases left in between. Per germline, CDR1 MNHEY and CDR2 SMNVEV (reference sequence). CDR3 nucleotides: TGTGCCAGCAGTTTATCGATACGAGTGGAGACCCAGTACTTC. The encoded protein is CASSLSIRVETQYF.

The chain links TRBV27 to TRBJ2-2; possible D gene TRBD2, 5 bases. Germline V lookup: CDR1 MNHEY, CDR2 SMNVEV (reference sequence). V was trimmed by 3 bases and J by 5 bases, leaving 13 bases between them. The CDR3 is 15 amino acids. The CDR3 DNA follows: TGTGCCAGCAGTTTCTCTACGGGCGGGACCGGGGAGCTGTTTTTT. Its translation: CASSFSTGGTGELFF.

The chain combines TRBV7-8 with TRBJ2-7, with TRBD1 matching 8 bases. There are 13 residues in the CDR3. The junction had 7 bases not matched to a gene; V was cut back by 5 bases and J by 7 bases. Germline V CDR1 and CDR2: SGHVS, FQNEAQ. The CDR3 region has the DNA TGTGCCAGCAGCATAGACAGGGGTGGGGAGCAGTACTTC. Its translation: CASSIDRGGEQYF.

V gene TRBV5-1 combines with J gene TRBJ1-2; D unclear. In germline, CDR1 is SGHRS, CDR2 YFSETQ. The CDR3 is 13 amino acids. Trimming removed 0 bases at V and 8 bases at J, with 11 bases between. CDR3 DNA: TGCGCCAGCAGCTTGGAGGCAGCCACGGGCTACACCTTC. Its protein product is CASSLEAATGYTF.

The chain recombines TRBV9 with TRBJ2-7; tentatively, D is TRBD1 (6 bases). The length of the CDR3 is 14 residues. CDR1 is SGDLS and CDR2 is YYNGEE in the germline V gene. The ends were cut back, 0 bases at V and 7 bases at J, with 14 bases in the middle. This CDR3 reads CASSVDPGTKEQYF. As DNA, the CDR3 is TGTGCCAGCAGCGTAGACCCTGGGACAAAAGAGCAGTACTTC.

The chain employs TRBV18 and TRBJ2-3, with 13 nucleotides matching TRBD2. This CDR3 has 17 residues. Trimming removed 3 bases from V and 3 bases from J; junction bases left unmatched: 6. CDR1 and CDR2 (germline): KGHSH, LQKENI. The CDR3 nucleotides read TGTGCCAGCTCACCGCCGGGACTAGCGGGAAGAACAGATACGCAGTATTTT. Its protein is CASSPPGLAGRTDTQYF.

This rearrangement joins TRBV15 to TRBJ1-2, with 8 nucleotides matching TRBD1. Germline V gene sequence: CDR1 LNHNV, CDR2 YYDKDF (reference sequence). The CDR3 consists of 13 residues. V shed 1 base and J 8 bases; nucleotides not matched to a gene: 3. CDR3 sequence (DNA): TGTGCCACCAGCAGAGGACAGGGGCTGGGCTACACCTTC. This translates into CATSRGQGLGYTF.

The J gene is TRBJ1-1, the V gene TRBV9; D is possibly TRBD1 (5 bases). From germline, CDR1 is SGDLS and CDR2 YYNGEE. This CDR3 region has 15 residues. V dropped 0 bases and J dropped 0 bases, with 9 bases sitting between them. CDR3 nucleotides: TGTGCCAGCAGCGTAGATCAGGGACTGAACACTGAAGCTTTCTTT. Translating it yields CASSVDQGLNTEAFF.

The gene calls are TRBV19 and TRBJ2-7, with D possibly being TRBD1 (6 bases). CDR1 and CDR2 from the germline V gene are LNHDA and SQIVND (reference sequence). Between the trimmed V and J ends, which lost 6 bases and 1 base, there was a span of 19 bases. The CDR3 has 16 amino acids. This chain's CDR3 is CASRPGATGQSYEQYF. In nucleotides, the CDR3 is TGTGCCAGTAGACCTGGCGCTACAGGGCAGTCCTACGAGCAGTACTTC.

In its sample, this clone was seen once. The V gene is TRBV19, the J gene TRBJ1-3; D might be TRBD1 (5 bases). With 5 bases removed from V and 1 base from J, the gap between germline ends came to 21 bases. Germline loops: CDR1 LNHDA, CDR2 SQIVND (reference sequence). The CDR3 is 18 amino acids. The chain's CDR3 is CASSRQSSKRISGNTIYF. The DNA of the CDR3 is TGTGCCAGTAGTCGACAGAGCTCGAAGCGGATTTCTGGAAACACCATATATTTT.

The chain links TRBV7-2 to TRBJ1-1; a weak D match, TRBD1 (5 bases). The CDR3 length is 14 residues. Trimming cost V 6 bases and J 4 bases, with 15 bases left between them. Germline V lookup: CDR1 SGHTA, CDR2 FQGNSA. The CDR3 DNA reads as TGTGCCAGCAGAGAAGCCCAGGGTGGCACTGAAGCTTTCTTT. Protein sequence: CASREAQGGTEAFF.

The V call is TRBV4-1, the J call TRBJ2-4; possibly TRBD1 for D (7 bases). The length of the CDR3 is 16 residues. V gave up 4 bases and J gave up 7 bases, with 20 bases separating them. Germline CDR1 and CDR2: MGHRA and YSYEKL. CDR3 DNA sequence: TGCGCCAGCAGCCTACCGGGATATCAGGGGGGCAACATTCAGTACTTC. Protein product: CASSLPGYQGGNIQYF.

The J gene is TRBJ2-6, the V gene TRBV5-4, with D uncertain. CDR1 and CDR2 from the germline V gene are SGHNT and YYREEE (reference sequence). The CDR3 extends over 16 amino acids. Trimming pared 2 bases from V and 0 bases from J, leaving 9 bases between. DNA of the CDR3: TGTGCCAGCAGCTTTTCGTCGGGCTCTGGGGCCAACGTCCTGACTTTC. Translation gives CASSFSSGSGANVLTF.

The chain is built from TRBV5-6 and TRBJ2-5; D unclear. Per the germline V gene, CDR1 is SGHDT and CDR2 is YYEEEE. This CDR3 contains 14 residues. The V end lost 1 base, the J end lost 7 bases, and 14 bases lay between the germline ends. The CDR3 nucleotides are TGTGCCAGCAGCTTGTCTGGTGATGGATGGACCCAGTACTTC. It translates to CASSLSGDGWTQYF.

V usage is TRBV27 and J usage is TRBJ1-1; tentative D call: TRBD1 (6 bases). CDR1 MNHEY and CDR2 SMNVEV come from the germline V gene (reference sequence). Trimming left V 5 bases short and J 5 bases short, with 18 bases between. The CDR3 length is 15 residues. The CDR3 sequence: CASSVSGVVMTEAFF. The CDR3, as DNA: TGTGCCAGCAGTGTTTCAGGGGTCGTTATGACTGAAGCTTTCTTT.

The chain joins TRBV16 to TRBJ2-4, with D possibly TRBD1 on 5 matching bases. Germline-derived CDR1 and CDR2 are KGHSY and FQNENV. The CDR3 sequence is 15 residues long. Trimming left V 2 bases short and J 1 base short, with 9 bases between. The CDR3 reads CASSQKGSAKNIQYF. In nucleotides, the CDR3 is TGTGCCAGCAGCCAAAAGGGGTCGGCCAAAAACATTCAGTACTTC. The whole variable domain, filled in from reference TRBV16 and TRBJ2-4, reads GEEVAQTPKHLVRGEGQKAKLYCAPIKGHSYVFWYQQVLKNEFKFLISFQNENVFDETGMPKERFSAKCLPNSPCSLEIQATKLEDSAVYFCASSQKGSAKNIQYFGAGTRLSVL.

This clone was detected once. The rearrangement links TRBV10-2 to TRBJ1-1, with 10 bases aligning to TRBD1. J lost 1 base, V lost 0 bases, and 11 bases had no gene match. This CDR3 region has 19 residues. Germline V gene lookup returns CDR1 WSHSY and CDR2 SAAADI. The CDR3 coding sequence is TGCGCCAGCAGTGAGTCGAATGGGGGGACAGGGGTCCCGAACACTGAAGCTTTCTTT. This codes for CASSESNGGTGVPNTEAFF.

V gene TRBV2 combines with J gene TRBJ2-7, with D possibly being TRBD1 (5 bases). This CDR3 spans 14 amino acids. The V end lost 6 bases, the J end lost 0 bases, and 12 bases lay between the germline ends. Per the germline V gene, CDR1 is SNHLY and CDR2 is FYNNEI. CDR3 in amino acids: CASSAQVFSYEQYF. DNA for the CDR3: TGTGCCAGCAGCGCACAGGTTTTCTCCTACGAGCAGTACTTC.

This sequence joins TRBV4-3 and TRBJ2-7, with 14 bases identical to TRBD2. With 4 bases clipped from V and 2 bases from J, the junction kept 4 bases outside the gene matches. Per the germline V gene, CDR1 is LGHNA and CDR2 is YSLEER. The CDR3 totals 16 residues. The CDR3 nucleotides are TGCGCCAGCAGCCTCGGACTAGCGGGAGGAACCTACGAGCAGTACTTC. This translates into CASSLGLAGGTYEQYF.

J is TRBJ2-1 and V is TRBV4-1, with D possibly called TRBD1 or TRBD2 (6 bases each). Germline V lookup: CDR1 MGHRA, CDR2 YSYEKL. The V gene lost 0 bases and the J gene lost 2 bases, with 8 bases spanning the gap. The CDR3 spans 15 residues. CDR3 in DNA: TGCGCCAGCAGCCAAGATCGGGGGCCCTACAATGAGCAGTTCTTC. Translating gives CASSQDRGPYNEQFF.

The chain employs TRBV5-1 and TRBJ2-5; 10 positions agree with TRBD2. CDR3 size: 16 residues. CDR1 and CDR2 from the germline V gene are SGHRS and YFSETQ. With V trimmed by 2 bases and J by 5 bases, 9 bases remained unmatched. This CDR3 is CASSLNSGRAGETQYF. The CDR3 DNA sequence: TGCGCCAGCAGCTTAAACAGCGGGAGGGCCGGGGAGACCCAGTACTTC.